Listed here are 18 T cell receptor beta chains from one sample, sequenced in a study of cytomegalovirus exposure and HLA in healthy donors. The PCR ran on 60 Vbeta and 13 Jbeta primers. Profiling relied on immunoSEQ multiplex PCR, and the TCRdb table lists in-frame clones only, not all of them. This table has 200,000 to 250,000 clones, approximately 84% appearing once. Sequencing was done on a sample of PBMCs. All receptors come from a girl aged 2-10 years in good health and CMV-seronegative.

This clone was seen only once. This chain uses TRBV27 with TRBJ2-1, with unresolved D. Germline V lookup: CDR1 MNHEY, CDR2 SMNVEV (reference sequence). The CDR3 runs to 14 residues. V was cut by 0 bases and J by 9 bases, with 12 bases left in between. The CDR3 loop is CASSLSFGFGEQFF. The CDR3 DNA reads as TGTGCCAGCAGTTTATCTTTCGGTTTTGGTGAGCAGTTCTTC.

V usage is TRBV7-6 and J usage is TRBJ2-1, with TRBD1 matching 7 bases. Looked up from germline, CDR1 is SGHVS and CDR2 is FNYEAQ. CDR3 length: 15 amino acids. Trimming removed 2 bases from V and 7 bases from J; junction bases left unmatched: 8. DNA of the CDR3: TGTGCCAGCAGCTTAAGGCCAGGGACAGAGAATGAGCAGTTCTTC. The encoded protein is CASSLRPGTENEQFF.

This sequence joins TRBV27 and TRBJ1-5; D may be TRBD1 (5 bases). This CDR3 is 14 amino acids long. Germline V CDR1 and CDR2: MNHEY, SMNVEV (reference sequence). V lost 6 bases to trimming and J lost 6 bases, with 15 bases between them. The CDR3 protein is CASSRPGWGQPQHF. The CDR3 DNA is TGTGCCAGCAGCAGACCAGGGTGGGGTCAGCCCCAGCATTTT.

The chain combines TRBV5-4 with TRBJ2-3, with a possible D match to TRBD2 (6 bases). The CDR3 runs to 14 residues. Germline lookup yields CDR1 SGHNT and CDR2 YYREEE (reference sequence). Trimming pared 0 bases from V and 5 bases from J, leaving 10 bases between. This chain's CDR3 is CASSLDSGVDTQYF. In DNA, the CDR3 is TGTGCCAGCAGCTTGGATAGCGGAGTAGATACGCAGTATTTT.

The chain joins TRBV5-8 to TRBJ1-1; no firm D call. V gave up 1 base and J gave up 7 bases, with 11 bases separating them. CDR1 and CDR2 (germline): SGHTS, YDEGEE. The CDR3 contains 13 residues. The CDR3 protein is CASSLQEGSEAFF. CDR3 DNA sequence: TGTGCCAGCAGCTTGCAGGAGGGAAGTGAAGCTTTCTTT. The whole variable domain, filled in from reference TRBV5-8 and TRBJ1-1, reads EAGVTQSPTHLIKTRGQQATLRCSPISGHTSVYWYQQALGLGLQFLLWYDEGEERNRGNFPPRFSGRQFPNYSSELNVNALELEDSALYLCASSLQEGSEAFFGQGTRLTVV.

The chain recombines TRBV4-1 with TRBJ1-3; TRBD1 aligns across 11 bases. V shed 4 bases, J shed 5 bases, and the junction held 4 bases outside the gene matches. The CDR3 length is 15 residues. The germline CDR1 and CDR2 sequences are MGHRA and YSYEKL. Here the CDR3 DNA reads TGCGCCAGCAGCCCCCGGGACAGGGGGAGAAACACCATATATTTT. The encoded protein is CASSPRDRGRNTIYF.

The chain has TRBV30 and TRBJ2-5, with 7 bases lining up with TRBD1. The J call could be wrong; TRBJ2-7 is a better fit for the DNA end. This CDR3 comprises 15 residues. Germline-derived CDR1 and CDR2 are GTSNPN and SVGIG (reference sequence). CDR3 in amino acids: CAWSSRDSPPYEQYF. The CDR3 coding sequence is TGTGCCTGGAGTTCCCGGGACAGCCCTCCCTACGAGCAGTACTTC.

This chain joins TRBV6-5 and TRBJ2-1; 8 nucleotides agree with TRBD2. V lost 7 bases and J lost 7; bases outside the gene matches: 12. The CDR3 runs 15 residues. The germline gives CDR1 MNHEY, CDR2 SVGAGI. The DNA of the CDR3 is TGTGCCAGCATGGGAGGGACTAGACGTCAGAATGAGCAGTTCTTC. Translated: CASMGGTRRQNEQFF.

This clone was found once. The genes are TRBV19 and TRBJ1-1; D is unresolved. The V end lost 10 bases, the J end lost 7 bases, and 22 bases lay between the germline ends. This CDR3 has 14 residues. Per the germline V gene, CDR1 is LNHDA and CDR2 is SQIVND (reference sequence). The DNA for the CDR3 is TGTGCCACCTCTGCGAGGGTCACCGGCTATGAAGCTTTCTTT. Protein product: CATSARVTGYEAFF.

The chain is built from TRBV5-1 and TRBJ2-1; 11 bases are a match to TRBD1. With 4 bases clipped from V and 7 bases from J, the junction kept 10 bases outside the gene matches. Germline lookup yields CDR1 SGHRS and CDR2 YFSETQ. CDR3 length equals 16 residues. The CDR3: CASSTSGTGGLNEQFF. The DNA for the CDR3 is TGCGCCAGCAGCACTTCGGGGACAGGGGGTTTGAATGAGCAGTTCTTC.

The rearrangement links TRBV6-1 to TRBJ1-1; 8 nucleotides align to TRBD1. CDR1 is MNHNS and CDR2 is SASEGT in the germline V gene. Germline trimming cut 2 bases from V and 4 bases from J; bases unmatched to any gene: 9. The CDR3 loop spans 16 amino acids. The CDR3 loop reads CASSERGRQGTTEAFF. The CDR3 DNA sequence: TGTGCCAGCAGTGAAAGAGGGAGACAGGGGACCACTGAAGCTTTCTTT.

A single count supports this clone. This rearrangement joins TRBV19 to TRBJ1-5, with unresolved D. The CDR3 spans 14 residues. Trimming shortened V by 3 bases and J by 0 bases, and 6 bases separated the two germline ends. Germline loops: CDR1 LNHDA, CDR2 SQIVND (reference sequence). This CDR3 is CASSITDSNQPQHF. For the CDR3, the DNA is TGTGCCAGTAGTATCACAGATAGCAATCAGCCCCAGCATTTT.

This clone was seen only once. The chain joins TRBV9 to TRBJ1-4, with D possibly matching TRBD1 (5 bases). The CDR3 is 15 amino acids. Trimming pared 4 bases from V and 7 bases from J, leaving 17 bases between. Looked up from germline, CDR1 is SGDLS and CDR2 is YYNGEE. This CDR3 is CASSPDPGGGEKLFF. The CDR3 DNA is TGTGCCAGCAGCCCCGACCCGGGGGGAGGTGAAAAACTGTTTTTT. The whole variable domain, filled in from reference TRBV9 and TRBJ1-4, reads DSGVTQTPKHLITATGQRVTLRCSPRSGDLSVYWYQQSLDQGLQFLIQYYNGEERAKGNILERFSAQQFPDLHSELNLSSLELGDSALYFCASSPDPGGGEKLFFGSGTQLSVL.

V usage is TRBV21-1 and J usage is TRBJ2-7; TRBD2 is the table's D call and was not checked against the DNA. TRBV21-1 is tagged as a pseudogene. The length of the CDR3 is 14 residues. The CDR3 DNA reads as TGTGCCAGCAGTCCTAGCGGGGGTATCAGGGAGCAGTACTTC. Protein product: CASSPSGGIREQYF.

CDR3 nucleotide sequence: TGCGCCAGCAGTGAGTCACCGGGACTAGGGGCCTACGAGCAGTACTTC. Encoded protein: CASSESPGLGAYEQYF. This chain joins TRBV10-1 and TRBJ2-7, with 8 bases that match TRBD2. The J segment lost 2 bases and the V segment lost 0 bases, leaving 6 bases of the junction unmatched. From germline, CDR1 is WNHNN and CDR2 SYGVQD (reference sequence). This CDR3 has 16 residues.

V usage is TRBV6-1 and J usage is TRBJ2-1; 11 nucleotides match TRBD2. The CDR3 has 16 amino acids. Per germline, CDR1 MNHNS and CDR2 SASEGT. J gave up 3 bases and V 3 bases, and 4 bases lay outside the gene matches. CDR3 DNA: TGTGCCAGCAGTGATCAGACTAGCGGGAACTACAATGAGCAGTTCTTC. Protein sequence: CASSDQTSGNYNEQFF.

The CDR3 DNA reads as TGTGCCAGCTCACCTTTGGGACTAGACCGAGAGACCCAGTACTTC. Translating it yields CASSPLGLDRETQYF. This chain connects TRBV18 to TRBJ2-5, with TRBD2 matching 8 bases. Germline assignment: CDR1 KGHSH and CDR2 LQKENI. CDR3 length equals 15 residues. V lost 3 bases, J lost 4 bases, and 7 bases stayed unmatched.

The chain has TRBV6-1 and TRBJ1-5; no firm D call. The CDR3 covers 13 residues. The germline V gene encodes CDR1 MNHNS and CDR2 SASEGT. The V and J ends lost 5 bases and 7 bases respectively, with 12 bases between them. The DNA of the CDR3 is TGTGCCAGCAGTTCCCTAGCGGGCCAGCCCCAGCATTTT. Its translation is CASSSLAGQPQHF.